The 23 T cell receptor beta chains presented below share a single source sample, sequenced in a study of OX40 agonist ivuxolimab in advanced cancers. Library method: the immunoSEQ multiplex PCR assay. TCRdb's version of the immuneACCESS table is confined to in-frame rearrangements and falls short of the full clone set. An unresolved V gene accounts for under half of the shortfall where checked; the remainder is of unknown origin. Across this sample there are about 59,000 clones, with about 85% seen only once. The ten largest clones take up under 0.8% of the sample. Source: CD4+ or CD8+ T cells sorted from blood, taken in a trial of the OX40 agonist ivuxolimab. These receptors were collected from an adult with an advanced solid tumor such as melanoma, head and neck, liver or kidney cancer.

V usage is TRBV11-3 and J usage is TRBJ2-2; D uncertain. The CDR3 loop spans 14 amino acids. Trimming stripped 0 bases from V and 8 bases from J, with 10 bases between. Germline V lookup: CDR1 SGHNT, CDR2 YENEEA. The DNA for the CDR3 is TGTGCCAGCAGCTTAGACCGGGTGGAGGGGGAGCTGTTTTTT. As protein: CASSLDRVEGELFF.

This chain connects TRBV28 to TRBJ1-5; D may be TRBD1 (5 bases). CDR1 is MDHEN and CDR2 is SYDVKM in the germline V gene. There are 14 residues in the CDR3. The V and J ends lost 2 bases and 3 bases respectively, with 8 bases between them. The CDR3 bases are TGTGCCAGCAGTTTAGACAGCTCCAATCAGCCCCAGCATTTT. As protein: CASSLDSSNQPQHF.

Here the CDR3 reads CASSLEGATDTQYF. The CDR3 DNA follows: TGCGCCAGCAGCTTGGAAGGAGCTACAGATACGCAGTATTTT. This chain links TRBV5-1 with TRBJ2-3; D call uncertain. Germline loops: CDR1 SGHRS, CDR2 YFSETQ. V was clipped by 0 bases and J by 3 bases, with 8 bases between them. This CDR3 contains 14 residues.

The V call is TRBV10-3, the J call TRBJ2-5, with D unresolved. Germline CDR1 ENHRY, CDR2 SYGVKD. The CDR3 extends over 12 amino acids. Deletions cut 8 bases from V and 2 bases from J, with 9 bases between. The CDR3 spells CAIANGQETQYF. The CDR3 DNA reads TGTGCCATCGCGAACGGGCAAGAGACCCAGTACTTC.

This clone was observed a single time. The chain couples TRBV6-1 to TRBJ2-7; TRBD1 matches 7 bases. The CDR3 has 15 residues. Unmatched junction bases numbered 10, after V lost 7 bases and J lost 1 base. Germline values: CDR1 MNHNS, CDR2 SASEGT. In DNA, the CDR3 is TGTGCCAGCATCCCGGACAGGCCCGTGTCCTACGAGCAGTACTTC. Translated, it gives CASIPDRPVSYEQYF.

The chain is built from TRBV11-3 and TRBJ2-2, with 11 bases aligning to TRBD2. V was pared by 5 bases and J by 7 bases, with 3 bases of the junction left unmatched. The CDR3 loop spans 14 amino acids. Germline CDR1 and CDR2: SGHNT and YENEEA. The chain's CDR3 is CASSPTSGIGELFF. In DNA form, the CDR3 reads TGTGCCAGCAGCCCGACTAGCGGGATCGGGGAGCTGTTTTTT.

V usage is TRBV2 and J usage is TRBJ2-4; D not resolved. CDR3 length: 15 amino acids. The V and J ends lost 4 bases and 0 bases respectively, with 10 bases between them. Germline CDR1 is SNHLY and CDR2 is FYNNEI. The CDR3 is CASSVTEIAKNIQYF. Written as DNA, the CDR3 is TGTGCCAGCAGTGTAACAGAGATAGCCAAAAACATTCAGTACTTC.

This clone was detected only once. The rearrangement links TRBV4-3 to TRBJ1-3, with D hard to call. The germline gives CDR1 LGHNA, CDR2 YSLEER. V lost 1 base to trimming and J lost 0 bases, with 10 bases between them. This CDR3 has 16 residues. This chain's CDR3 is CASSQGIGSSGNTIYF. The CDR3 nucleotides read TGCGCCAGCAGCCAAGGAATAGGGAGCTCTGGAAACACCATATATTTT.

The chain uses TRBV2 and TRBJ1-5; maybe TRBD1 (5 bases). The ends were cut back, 6 bases at V and 4 bases at J, with 13 bases in the middle. Germline V CDR1 and CDR2: SNHLY, FYNNEI. The CDR3 sequence is 14 residues long. The CDR3 here is CASSLRAGNQPQHF. The CDR3 DNA reads as TGTGCCAGCAGCCTTCGGGCAGGGAATCAGCCCCAGCATTTT. The full variable domain, in which reference TRBV2 and TRBJ1-5 provide the parts outside the CDR3, is EPEVTQTPSHQVTQMGQEVILRCVPISNHLYFYWYRQILGQKVEFLVSFYNNEISEKSEIFDDQFSVERPDGSNFTLKIRSTKLEDSAMYFCASSLRAGNQPQHFGDGTRLSIL.

This rearrangement joins TRBV2 to TRBJ2-2; 11 bases are a match to TRBD2. The J segment lost 3 bases and the V segment lost 6 bases, leaving 6 bases of the junction unmatched. The CDR3 loop spans 16 amino acids. The V gene's germline CDR1 is SNHLY and CDR2 FYNNEI. The CDR3 reads CASRPLAGGDTGELFF. DNA of the CDR3: TGTGCCAGCAGACCTCTAGCGGGAGGTGACACCGGGGAGCTGTTTTTT.

The rearrangement uses TRBV5-1 and TRBJ2-3; D could derive from TRBD1 or TRBD2 (5 bases each). The V and J ends lost 0 bases and 0 bases respectively, with 11 bases between them. CDR1 SGHRS and CDR2 YFSETQ come from the germline V gene. This CDR3 is 16 amino acids long. The CDR3 spells CASSLEGRLSTDTQYF. CDR3 nucleotide sequence: TGCGCCAGCAGCTTGGAGGGACGTTTAAGCACAGATACGCAGTATTTT.

V is TRBV7-8 and J is TRBJ1-1; D is possibly TRBD1 (6 bases). CDR3 size: 13 residues. V gave up 2 bases and J gave up 3 bases, with 7 bases separating them. Germline V gives CDR1 SGHVS, CDR2 FQNEAQ. CDR3 region: CASSLQGYTEAFF. In DNA, the CDR3 is TGTGCCAGCAGCTTACAGGGGTACACTGAAGCTTTCTTT.

This sequence joins TRBV28 and TRBJ1-5; D gene ambiguous. In germline, CDR1 is MDHEN, CDR2 SYDVKM. The CDR3 is 16 residues long. Trimming removed 2 bases at V and 0 bases at J, with 11 bases between. The CDR3 DNA follows: TGTGCCAGCAGTTTAGCGACGGACTATAGCAATCAGCCCCAGCATTTT. As protein: CASSLATDYSNQPQHF.

The chain couples TRBV19 to TRBJ2-7, with D possibly TRBD1 on 6 matching bases. The CDR3 length is 13 residues. Trimming removed 8 bases at V and 5 bases at J, with 16 bases between. Germline V gene data show CDR1 as LNHDA and CDR2 as SQIVND (reference sequence). The CDR3 is CASSGTSLDEQYF. The CDR3 DNA follows: TGTGCCAGTTCCGGGACATCGCTCGACGAGCAGTACTTC.

This clone showed up just once. The chain joins TRBV27 to TRBJ2-7; D is possibly TRBD1 (5 bases). From germline, CDR1 is MNHEY and CDR2 SMNVEV (reference sequence). V lost 5 bases and J lost 4, with 9 bases in between. The CDR3 totals 12 residues. The CDR3 region has the DNA TGTGCCAGCAGTAGGGGCGCGTACGAGCAGTACTTC. It is translated as CASSRGAYEQYF.

V usage is TRBV5-1 and J usage is TRBJ2-4; 7 bases fit TRBD1. V lost 1 base, J lost 9 bases, and 7 bases stayed unmatched. Germline CDR1 reads SGHRS; CDR2 reads YFSETQ. This CDR3 has 14 residues. The CDR3 sequence is CASSLQPAGGIQYF. In DNA form, the CDR3 reads TGCGCCAGCAGCTTGCAACCAGCAGGGGGCATTCAGTACTTC.

This chain links TRBV30 with TRBJ2-1; 9 bases map to TRBD2. The CDR3 extends over 14 amino acids. Looked up from germline, CDR1 is GTSNPN and CDR2 is SVGIG (reference sequence). The ends lost 1 base at V and 4 bases at J; junction bases unmatched: 2. CDR3 residues: CAWSDTSGYNEQFF. In DNA, the CDR3 is TGTGCCTGGAGTGACACTAGCGGGTACAATGAGCAGTTCTTC.

The chain is built from TRBV6-1 and TRBJ1-5; D gene ambiguous. CDR1 MNHNS and CDR2 SASEGT come from the germline V gene. This CDR3 has 15 amino acids. V shed 4 bases and J shed 0 bases, with 10 bases lying between them. The chain's CDR3 is CASSAVLSSNQPQHF. The CDR3 nucleotides are TGTGCCAGCAGTGCAGTTCTCTCTAGCAATCAGCCCCAGCATTTT.

This sequence joins TRBV7-1 and TRBJ1-3, with TRBD1 as a possible D gene (5 bases). TRBV7-1 is an ORF, and what it does is uncertain. CDR3 length: 14 amino acids. V gave up 3 bases and J gave up 7 bases, with 13 bases separating them. The CDR3 coding sequence is TGTGCCAGCAGCTCCCGGGGGAGGGGTAACACCATATATTTT. This codes for CASSSRGRGNTIYF.

The chain combines TRBV19 with TRBJ2-5; tentative D call: TRBD2 (6 bases). The CDR3 totals 13 residues. CDR1 and CDR2 from the germline V gene are LNHDA and SQIVND (reference sequence). V lost 5 bases, J lost 5 bases, and 12 bases lay in between. The CDR3 nucleotides are TGTGCCAGTAGTTTAGCGGAGGGGGAGACCCAGTACTTC. Translated, it gives CASSLAEGETQYF. Looking up the rest from reference TRBV19 and TRBJ2-5 gives the full variable domain: DGGITQSPKYLFRKEGQNVTLSCEQNLNHDAMYWYRQDPGQGLRLIYYSQIVNDFQKGDIAEGYSVSREKKESFPLTVTSAQKNPTAFYLCASSLAEGETQYFGPGTRLLVL.

CDR3: CASSMGAYEQYF. In nucleotides, the CDR3 is TGCGCCAGCAGCATGGGGGCTTACGAGCAGTACTTC. The chain links TRBV5-1 to TRBJ2-7; tentatively, D is TRBD1 (6 bases). Germline loops: CDR1 SGHRS, CDR2 YFSETQ. The CDR3 extends over 12 amino acids. V lost 4 bases, J lost 4 bases, and 9 bases lay in between. Looking up the rest from reference TRBV5-1 and TRBJ2-7 gives the full variable domain: KAGVTQTPRYLIKTRGQQVTLSCSPISGHRSVSWYQQTPGQGLQFLFEYFSETQRNKGNFPGRFSGRQFSNSRSEMNVSTLELGDSALYLCASSMGAYEQYFGPGTRLTVT.

This chain links TRBV7-3 with TRBJ2-3; the match to TRBD2 covers 10 bases. The CDR3 contains 15 residues. Germline V gene data show CDR1 as SGHTA and CDR2 as FQGTGA. V trimming: 4 bases; J trimming: 4 bases; junction bases outside the gene matches: 5. CDR3 DNA sequence: TGTGCCAGCAGCTCGAGCGGGAGGGAACCAGATACGCAGTATTTT. Residues: CASSSSGREPDTQYF.

This sequence joins TRBV5-1 and TRBJ2-4, with TRBD1 matching 11 bases. J was trimmed by 1 base and V by 4 bases; bases with no gene match: 13. CDR3 length equals 19 residues. Germline V gene data show CDR1 as SGHRS and CDR2 as YFSETQ. The CDR3 DNA reads as TGCGCCAGCAGCCCAAGGACAGGGGGCGAAGGTGGGGCCAAAAACATTCAGTACTTC. Protein sequence: CASSPRTGGEGGAKNIQYF.